Reported below is one T cell receptor (beta chain). The sample belongs to a study of CD8 T cells in Susac syndrome. Healthy donors, matched for age and sex, constituted the control group. CDR3 length: 15 residues. Losses at the gene ends were 7 bases for V and 2 bases for J; bases not matched to a gene: 8. Germline V gene sequence: CDR1 MDHEN, CDR2 SYDVKM. RNA in amounts of about 0.5 to 1 ug was reverse transcribed with random hexamers. With immunoSEQ multiplex PCR, TCR beta CDR3 was amplified across 54 Vbeta and 13 Jbeta. TCRdb called the immunoSEQ multiplex PCR reads again in MiXCR, with one record for every CDR3 protein. The sample gives about 200,000 distinct CDR3 sequences, approximately 94% of which show up once; 0.1% to 0.12% is in the top ten.

This chain connects TRBV28 to TRBJ2-3; 8 positions match TRBD1. This TCR derives from a human donor in good health. Sequenced material: CD4+ T cells from PBMCs. The CDR3 sequence: CASTARQGTTDTQYF. CDR3 sequence (DNA): TGTGCCAGCACCGCCCGACAGGGGACCACAGATACGCAGTATTTT.